This TCR beta chain was found in a study of T cell clonality in common variable immunodeficiency. Study-level results: Fewer TCRbeta clones were shared among CVID subjects than controls. Compared with healthy controls, CVID subjects showed increased TCRbeta clonality, mostly in about a third.

Trimming pared 0 bases from V and 4 bases from J, leaving 5 bases between. The CDR3 covers 12 residues. Germline V gene lookup returns CDR1 DFQATT and CDR2 SNEGSKA (reference sequence). The sample holds many counts of this clone. Its matching antigen is unknown. The read ends 3 residues before the CDR3 terminus; that terminus is restored from the germline J gene. Sequencing input was equivalent genomic DNA from CVID and controls. Profiling relied on immunoSEQ multiplex PCR, and the TCRdb table lists in-frame clones only, not all of them. There are approximately 40,000 clones in the sample, none observed a single time.

The V call is TRBV20-1, the J call TRBJ2-3; D is undetermined. The clonotype comes from a person between 18 and 70 years old in good health. Source material: peripheral blood mononuclear cells. Incomplete CDR3 DNA: TGCAGTGCTAGAGATCGGGCAGATACG. It translates to CSARDRADT. The full CDR3 protein reads CSARDRADTQYF.